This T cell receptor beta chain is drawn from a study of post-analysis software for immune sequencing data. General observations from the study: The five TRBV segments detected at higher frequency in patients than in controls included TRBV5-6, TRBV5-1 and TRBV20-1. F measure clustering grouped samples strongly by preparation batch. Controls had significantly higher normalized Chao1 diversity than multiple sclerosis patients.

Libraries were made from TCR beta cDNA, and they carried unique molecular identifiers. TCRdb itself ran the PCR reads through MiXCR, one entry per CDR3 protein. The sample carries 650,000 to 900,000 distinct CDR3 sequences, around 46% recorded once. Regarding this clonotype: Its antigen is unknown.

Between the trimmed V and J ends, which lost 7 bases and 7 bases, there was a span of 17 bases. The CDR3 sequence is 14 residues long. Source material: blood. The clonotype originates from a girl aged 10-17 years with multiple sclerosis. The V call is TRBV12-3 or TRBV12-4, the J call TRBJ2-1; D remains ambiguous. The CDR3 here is CASIPGRRLNEQFF. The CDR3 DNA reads TGTGCCAGCATCCCCGGGCGCCGCCTTAATGAGCAGTTCTTC.